These 18 T cell receptor beta chains were sequenced from one sample in a study of blood T cell repertoires in COVID-19. Some clones are missing from TCRdb's copy, which holds only in-frame ones; the method was immunoSEQ multiplex PCR. The sample comprises 200,000 to 250,000 clones, more than 75% of which are singletons, and roughly 5.7% rests with the top ten. Sequencing was performed on peripheral blood. The receptors stem from a man at least 80 years old with acute or convalescent COVID-19.

CDR3 protein: CASSRGGQGHSYTYTEAFF. In DNA form, the CDR3 reads TGTGCCAGTAGTAGGGGCGGACAGGGGCACTCCTACACATACACTGAAGCTTTCTTT. This chain links TRBV19 with TRBJ1-1, with 9 bases that match TRBD1. The ends lost 4 bases at V and 3 bases at J; junction bases unmatched: 18. This CDR3 has 19 residues. In germline, CDR1 is LNHDA, CDR2 SQIVND (reference sequence).

The V call is TRBV5-1, the J call TRBJ1-5; 9 positions agree with TRBD1. The ends lost 3 bases at V and 5 bases at J; junction bases unmatched: 6. This CDR3 has 15 residues. The germline CDR1 and CDR2 sequences are SGHRS and YFSETQ. The CDR3 loop is CASSSGQGYDQPQHF. In DNA, the CDR3 is TGCGCCAGCAGCTCTGGACAGGGGTACGATCAGCCCCAGCATTTT.

V gene TRBV24-1 combines with J gene TRBJ2-5; 12 nucleotides agree with TRBD2. CDR3 length: 17 residues. CDR1 is KGHDR, CDR2 SFDVKD, per germline. J gave up 0 bases and V 4 bases, and 5 bases lay outside the gene matches. The CDR3 DNA reads as TGTGCCACCAGTGACCCCGGGACTAGCGGGTACCAAGAGACCCAGTACTTC. As protein: CATSDPGTSGYQETQYF.

The chain uses TRBV9 and TRBJ2-3; D unresolved. V shed 0 bases and J shed 4 bases, with 6 bases lying between them. Germline assignment: CDR1 SGDLS and CDR2 YYNGEE. This CDR3 is built from 13 residues. The DNA for the CDR3 is TGTGCCAGCAGCGTAGTTTTAGCAGATACGCAGTATTTT. Protein: CASSVVLADTQYF.

This clone was counted only a few times. The chain is built from TRBV5-5 and TRBJ2-2; 7 nucleotides match TRBD2. Germline CDR1 reads SGHKS; CDR2 reads YYEKEE (reference sequence). J was trimmed by 0 bases and V by 1 base; bases with no gene match: 6. This CDR3 spans 17 amino acids. The CDR3 here is CASSLSSGFANTGELFF. CDR3 nucleotide sequence: TGTGCCAGCAGCTTGAGTAGCGGGTTCGCGAACACCGGGGAGCTGTTTTTT.

The chain recombines TRBV6-5 with TRBJ1-4; the D gene is possibly TRBD1 (5 bases). The V gene's germline CDR1 is MNHEY and CDR2 SVGAGI. The CDR3 is made up of 13 amino acids. The V and J ends lost 5 bases and 8 bases respectively, with 12 bases between them. CDR3 sequence (DNA): TGTGCCAGCAGTCAGGGCACTGGGGAAAAACTGTTTTTT. Amino acids: CASSQGTGEKLFF.

About this clone: Other DNA sequences from this sample encode an identical CDR3 as well. The rearrangement joins TRBV29-1 to TRBJ2-5; 8 nucleotides align to TRBD1. Looked up from germline, CDR1 is SQVTM and CDR2 is ANQGSEA. V was clipped by 7 bases and J by 4 bases; unmatched bases: 5. This CDR3 spans 12 amino acids. CDR3 bases: TGCAGCGCAGGACAGGGCGGAGAGACCCAGTACTTC. Protein sequence: CSAGQGGETQYF.

The CDR3 bases are TGTGCCAGCAGCCGGGGACTAGCGGGAGGGCCGACAGATACGCAGTATTTT. Its protein is CASSRGLAGGPTDTQYF. The genes are TRBV7-9 and TRBJ2-3, with 16 positions matching TRBD2. V trimming: 5 bases; J trimming: 3 bases; junction bases outside the gene matches: 5. Germline CDR1 is SEHNR and CDR2 is FQNEAQ (reference sequence). This CDR3 comprises 17 residues.

The rearrangement links TRBV27 to TRBJ2-1; D gene uncertain. In germline, CDR1 is MNHEY, CDR2 SMNVEV (reference sequence). The CDR3 contains 14 residues. V was trimmed by 3 bases and J by 10 bases, leaving 16 bases between them. CDR3 sequence (DNA): TGTGCCAGCAGTTTCCACCGACCCGTCGGGGAGCAGTTCTTC. It encodes CASSFHRPVGEQFF.

The V gene is TRBV11-2, the J gene TRBJ2-1; TRBD2 is a possible D gene (5 bases). Trimming took 5 bases from V and 8 from J, leaving 28 bases between them. CDR3 length: 18 residues. Per the germline V gene, CDR1 is SGHAT and CDR2 is FQNNGV. CDR3 sequence (DNA): TGTGCCAGCAGCCCCCGGGCCGGACTGGGCCTGAATTGGCATGAGCAGTTCTTC. Its translation is CASSPRAGLGLNWHEQFF.

This chain connects TRBV2 to TRBJ2-2; 8 positions match TRBD1. V dropped 6 bases and J dropped 0; count of bases not matched to a gene: 6. The CDR3 length is 16 residues. In germline, CDR1 is SNHLY, CDR2 FYNNEI. Here the CDR3 DNA reads TGTGCCAGCAGCCGGACAGGGCGAGCGAACACCGGGGAGCTGTTTTTT. Translated, it gives CASSRTGRANTGELFF.

This clone was picked up one time. The CDR3 nucleotides are TGCGCCAGCAGCCAACAGGGAGGGAGGTACGAGCAGTACTTC. Translated: CASSQQGGRYEQYF. The chain employs TRBV4-1 and TRBJ2-7, with TRBD2 matching over 7 bases. Germline lookup yields CDR1 MGHRA and CDR2 YSYEKL. V gave up 2 bases and J gave up 4 bases; unmatched junction bases: 5. The CDR3 sequence is 14 residues long.

This chain links TRBV12-3 or TRBV12-4 with TRBJ1-1; tentatively, D is TRBD1 (5 bases). The CDR3 contains 13 residues. V was pared by 6 bases and J by 0 bases, with 8 bases between. The CDR3 nucleotides read TGTGCCAGCAGAGGACACATGAACACTGAAGCTTTCTTT. Residues: CASRGHMNTEAFF.

This chain uses TRBV6-5 with TRBJ2-7; 7 bases agree with TRBD1. Germline CDR1 is MNHEY and CDR2 is SVGAGI. The CDR3 covers 14 residues. Unmatched junction bases numbered 8, after V lost 8 bases and J lost 1 base. The CDR3 DNA sequence: TGTGCCAGCGGATCCGGGACAGCATCCTACGAGCAGTACTTC. As protein: CASGSGTASYEQYF.

The chain combines TRBV21-1 with TRBJ2-2; the table's D call, TRBD2, has no DNA check behind it. TRBV21-1 is designated a pseudogene. CDR3 length equals 14 residues. CDR3 sequence reads: CASSAFEPPGELFF. The CDR3 DNA reads as TGTGCCAGCAGCGCATTCGAGCCGCCCGGGGAGCTGTTTTTT.

This clone was seen only once. The V gene is TRBV19, the J gene TRBJ2-1, with TRBD1 matching 10 bases. Per germline, CDR1 LNHDA and CDR2 SQIVND (reference sequence). Trimming at V came to 5 bases and at J to 4 bases, leaving 5 bases not matched to a gene. This CDR3 is 15 amino acids long. The CDR3 reads CASSPGTGVYNEQFF. The CDR3 DNA reads TGTGCCAGTAGTCCCGGGACAGGGGTATACAATGAGCAGTTCTTC.

The chain is built from TRBV6-2 or TRBV6-3 and TRBJ2-2; D gene unclear. Looked up from germline, CDR1 is MNHEY and CDR2 is SVGEGT. Trimming took off 2 bases at V and 7 bases at J, with 8 bases between the two ends. The CDR3 is made up of 13 amino acids. The DNA for the CDR3 is TGTGCCAGCAGTTACCGCGCAAACGGGGAGCTGTTTTTT. Translating gives CASSYRANGELFF.

The V gene is TRBV29-1, the J gene TRBJ2-5; D unresolved. There are 14 residues in the CDR3. Trimming shortened V by 0 bases and J by 3 bases, and 11 bases separated the two germline ends. CDR1 is SQVTM and CDR2 is ANQGSEA in the germline V gene. CDR3 sequence (DNA): TGCAGCGTTGAAGAACTCCCAGGCAAAGAGACCCAGTACTTC. Its translation is CSVEELPGKETQYF.